This T cell receptor beta chain originates from a study of T cells in Graves' hyperthyroidism and ophthalmopathy. Amplification yielded TCR beta CDR3 regions, with RNA transcripts as the source. HTBI primers were the set used in a first-round RT-PCR of the TCR CDR3. Via MiXCR, TCRdb re-called the multiplex PCR reads, giving one row per CDR3 protein. Of some 180,000 distinct CDR3 sequences in the sample, about 17% were seen once. Criteria for exclusion of patients were uncontrolled infection, other autoimmune disease, pregnancy or lactation. Germline loops: CDR1 SGHAT, CDR2 FQNNGV. The CDR3 length is 16 residues. Trimming removed 1 base from V and 12 bases from J; junction bases left unmatched: 15. This clonotype was observed many times.

Sequencing was carried out using blood. The chain is built from TRBV11-2 and TRBJ1-5; TRBD1 matches 7 bases. The clonotype was recovered from a woman aged 45-59 years with Graves' hyperthyroidism. DNA for the CDR3: TGTGCCAGCAGCTTAGGATCTGGGACAGATATGTCCTTCCAGCATTTT. Translated: CASSLGSGTDMSFQHF.